This TCR beta chain was sequenced during a study of CD8+ T cells in alopecia areata (dated by TCRdb to between 2018 and 2020). In the study overall: Treated patients were enrolled in an open-label pilot trial of oral tofacitinib at 5 to 10 mg twice daily for moderate-to-severe alopecia areata. On the human side, TCRbeta sequencing was run on scalp tissue and on sorted CD4+ and CD8+ peripheral blood T cells from healthy controls and from alopecia areata patients with either patchy or totalis/universalis disease. In both human patients and the C3H/HeJ mouse model, the study applied high-throughput TCRbeta sequencing to look at T cell clonal expansion in alopecia areata. Tofacitinib-treated patients had biopsies at baseline and at 4 and 24 weeks of treatment, with a later scalp biopsy in several patients. Disease severity in treated patients was measured with the SALT score, which quantifies the percentage of affected scalp surface area. Tofacitinib was given for 6 to 18 months, followed by 6 months of follow-up off drug to assess delayed response and recurrence. RNA was obtained with the PAXgene miRNA kit for fixed scalp, the miRNeasy kit for PBMCs, and the RNeasy kit for mouse skin. Scalp clonality was compared across normal scalp (n=4), patchy alopecia areata scalp (n=8), and alopecia totalis/universalis scalp (n=8). TCRbeta CDR3 regions were amplified by immunoSEQ multiplex PCR with 35 Vbeta forward and 13 Jbeta reverse primers.

The treatment or condition label, as the study defines it: oral pan-JAK inhibitor, 5-10 mg twice daily. From alopecia areata patients, peripheral blood was collected along with lesional scalp punch biopsies. After PBMCs were isolated by density centrifugation and stained for CD3, CD4 and CD8, a FACSAria was used to sort CD4+ and CD8+ T cells. A word on this clone: No cognate antigen has been identified for it. One base away there is no much larger clone; base qualities are not given.

The V end loses 6 bases and the J end loses 7 bases, and a stretch of 13 bases separates them. In the germline V gene, CDR1 corresponds to SNHLY and CDR2 to FYNNEI. From its cysteine to its phenylalanine, the CDR3 spans 14 amino acids. The kept DNA is CDR3 alone, 42 bases in frame from the first base. The library was made by the immunoSEQ multiplex PCR assay. RNA was extracted from all samples and reverse transcribed into cDNA, which served as template for TCR sequencing. SuperScript III was used for first-strand cDNA synthesis, primed with a 2:1 mix of oligo-dT and random hexamers. A synthetic immune receptor repertoire was used to measure amplification bias, and any remaining bias was corrected computationally. The original pipeline was this. After raw reads were preprocessed to remove errors, the CDR3 was defined following IMGT conventions as running from the conserved cysteine to phenylalanine. Clonality was computed by normalizing Shannon entropy by log2 of the number of productive unique TCRs and subtracting the result from 1. Whether each scalp clone was CD4 or CD8 was inferred by checking scalp TCRbeta sequences against the CD4 and CD8 repertoires from sorted blood. TCRdb took over this immuneACCESS table, retaining in-frame rearrangements with V and J assigned. Such tables are incomplete; in checked studies, under half of the missing clones stem from an unresolved V gene, and the remainder is unexplained. V, J and clone size reflect that table, while D and trimming were determined from the DNA. The sample table shows hundreds of thousands of clones, and over 60% are seen once. Clones ranked in the top ten supply 1.2% of the sample.

The full study reports these points: Unlike mouse skin, which is dominated by gammadelta T cells, normal human skin has resident alphabeta T cells that are also sequenced, and this complicates analysis of the scalp TCR repertoire. TCR sequences shared between patients were less clear than in mice, possibly partly because of HLA diversity in the patient population. Lesional scalp, especially in alopecia totalis/universalis, showed higher clonality and more expanded CD8+ clones than normal scalp, suggesting antigenic drive. The treated cohort was small, with a single nonresponder, so links between baseline CD8+ expansion and response need larger studies. Scalp clonality and the number of expanded CD8+ clones among the top 100 scalp clones were significantly decreased by tofacitinib. Many expanded lesional clones persisted in scalp and blood during tofacitinib treatment, which may partly explain relapse after stopping treatment.

This sample comprised CD4+ T cells sorted from blood, obtained around week 42, from a patient treated with tofacitinib. This receptor was taken from a human donor with alopecia areata. The sequence is built from TRBV2 and TRBJ1-6; the D gene remains uncertain. The CDR3 protein: CASRPRTGNSPLHF. The nucleotide sequence reads as follows: TGTGCCAGCAGACCCAGGACGGGAAATTCACCCCTCCACTTT. With the portions outside the CDR3 filled from the reference TRBV2 and TRBJ1-6 genes, the complete variable region becomes EPEVTQTPSHQVTQMGQEVILRCVPISNHLYFYWYRQILGQKVEFLVSFYNNEISEKSEIFDDQFSVERPDGSNFTLKIRSTKLEDSAMYFCASRPRTGNSPLHFGNGTRLTVT.